Following are 22 T cell receptor beta chains from one sample sequenced in a study of blood T cell repertoires in COVID-19 (dated by TCRdb to about 2020). Library preparation used the immunoSEQ multiplex PCR assay. As stored in TCRdb, this immuneACCESS dataset retains in-frame rearrangements with V and J assigned. A fraction of the clones does not appear; measured against another copy, unresolved V genes explain less than half of the discrepancy, and the remainder lacks a known reason. The sample data list tens of thousands of clones, and 76% of these were observed just once. The ten largest clones add up to 22% of the sample. The sequenced material came from peripheral blood. Source of these receptors: a man aged 45-65 years with active or convalescent COVID-19.

In this sample, this clone turned up a few times. Other nucleotide sequences in the sample specify the same CDR3. V and J are TRBV11-1 and TRBJ1-1; D gene ambiguous. Germline V gene data show CDR1 as SGHAT and CDR2 as FQDESV (reference sequence). V was trimmed by 6 bases and J by 1 base, leaving 6 bases between them. The CDR3 totals 12 residues. This chain's CDR3 is CASSRENTEAFF. CDR3 bases: TGTGCCAGCAGTCGGGAGAACACTGAAGCTTTCTTT.

A few counts support this clone. This rearrangement joins TRBV6-5 to TRBJ2-1; D is ambiguous. Germline lookup yields CDR1 MNHEY and CDR2 SVGAGI. There are 12 residues in the CDR3. Deletions cut 5 bases from V and 4 bases from J, with 6 bases between. The CDR3: CASSNGYNEQFF. The DNA of the CDR3 is TGTGCCAGCAGTAACGGGTACAATGAGCAGTTCTTC.

This clone showed up just once. This chain uses TRBV18 with TRBJ2-5; possible D gene TRBD1, 6 bases. CDR3 length: 13 residues. Germline V gene sequence: CDR1 KGHSH, CDR2 LQKENI. Trimming cost V 4 bases and J 2 bases, with 8 bases left between them. The CDR3 here is CASSLGQQETQYF. Written as DNA, the CDR3 is TGTGCCAGCTCACTCGGACAGCAAGAGACCCAGTACTTC. The full variable domain, rest sourced from reference TRBV18 and TRBJ2-5, is NAGVMQNPRHLVRRRGQEARLRCSPMKGHSHVYWYRQLPEEGLKFMVYLQKENIIDESGMPKERFSAEFPKEGPSILRIQQVVRGDSAAYFCASSLGQQETQYFGPGTRLLVL.

The chain joins TRBV7-9 to TRBJ2-1; D might be TRBD2 (6 bases). Germline lookup yields CDR1 SEHNR and CDR2 FQNEAQ (reference sequence). V was cut by 1 base and J by 10 bases, with 17 bases left in between. The CDR3 runs to 15 residues. This CDR3 is CASSLVMGTGDEQFF. The CDR3 region has the DNA TGTGCCAGCAGCTTAGTCATGGGAACGGGAGACGAGCAGTTCTTC. Combining the CDR3 with reference TRBV7-9 and TRBJ2-1 gives the whole variable domain DTGVSQNPRHKITKRGQNVTFRCDPISEHNRLYWYRQTLGQGPEFLTYFQNEAQLEKSRLLSDRFSAERPKGSFSTLEIQRTEQGDSAMYLCASSLVMGTGDEQFFGPGTRLTVL.

V usage is TRBV15 and J usage is TRBJ1-1; 8 bases line up with TRBD1. Trimming cost V 3 bases and J 1 base; bases outside gene matches: 7. This CDR3 is 16 amino acids long. The V gene's germline CDR1 is LNHNV and CDR2 YYDKDF (reference sequence). The CDR3 DNA reads as TGTGCCACCAGCAGTAAACGGACAGGGAGGAACACTGAAGCTTTCTTT. Protein product: CATSSKRTGRNTEAFF.

The gene calls are TRBV9 and TRBJ2-5; TRBD2 matches 8 bases. CDR1 and CDR2 (germline): SGDLS, YYNGEE. Trimming cost V 0 bases and J 3 bases; bases outside gene matches: 4. This CDR3 has 15 amino acids. CDR3 sequence: CASSVAGAGEETQYF. CDR3 coding DNA: TGTGCCAGCAGCGTAGCGGGAGCGGGGGAAGAGACCCAGTACTTC.

This chain links TRBV7-2 with TRBJ2-1; 10 bases match TRBD2. CDR3 size: 16 residues. The V gene end was trimmed by 5 bases and the J gene end by 6 bases; junction bases not matched to a gene: 10. The germline V gene encodes CDR1 SGHTA and CDR2 FQGNSA. CDR3 bases: TGTGCCAGCAGCCCATCCGGTAGCGGGGGGCTCAATGAGCAGTTCTTC. Amino acid sequence: CASSPSGSGGLNEQFF.

This chain joins TRBV5-1 and TRBJ2-3; TRBD2 matches 8 bases. The germline V gene has CDR1 SGHRS and CDR2 YFSETQ. V lost 4 bases, J lost 7 bases, and 11 bases stayed unmatched. There are 15 residues in the CDR3. The CDR3 here is CASSRSGGPVNTQYF. The CDR3 region has the DNA TGCGCCAGCAGCAGATCGGGGGGGCCCGTAAATACGCAGTATTTT.

The chain is built from TRBV2 and TRBJ1-5; D remains ambiguous. This CDR3 region has 13 residues. Germline CDR1 reads SNHLY; CDR2 reads FYNNEI. V lost 5 bases to trimming and J lost 0 bases, with 5 bases between them. Here the CDR3 DNA reads TGTGCCAGCAGTATCAGTAGCAATCAGCCCCAGCATTTT. Translated: CASSISSNQPQHF.

The chain links TRBV6-5 to TRBJ2-1; D remains unclear. Germline values: CDR1 MNHEY, CDR2 SVGAGI. The V end lost 8 bases, the J end lost 7 bases, and 12 bases lay between the germline ends. This CDR3 region has 12 residues. DNA of the CDR3: TGTGCCAGCCGTAGGCAGGTGAATGAGCAGTTCTTC. Protein product: CASRRQVNEQFF.

This sequence joins TRBV2 and TRBJ1-2; possible D gene TRBD1, 6 bases. Between the trimmed V and J ends, which lost 6 bases and 1 base, there was a span of 12 bases. CDR1 and CDR2 from the germline V gene are SNHLY and FYNNEI. The CDR3 has 14 amino acids. CDR3 in amino acids: CASRFEGGNYGYTF. In DNA form, the CDR3 reads TGTGCCAGCAGGTTTGAAGGGGGTAACTATGGCTACACCTTC.

The genes are TRBV10-2 and TRBJ2-7; 9 nucleotides agree with TRBD2. With V trimmed by 7 bases and J by 2 bases, 9 bases remained unmatched. The CDR3 loop spans 15 amino acids. Per germline, CDR1 WSHSY and CDR2 SAAADI. CDR3 loop: CASNTGLAYTYEQYF. CDR3 DNA: TGCGCCAGCAATACAGGACTAGCGTATACCTACGAGCAGTACTTC.

The chain carries TRBV11-3 and TRBJ2-2; D is unclear. The length of the CDR3 is 12 residues. The germline V gene encodes CDR1 SGHNT and CDR2 YENEEA. V was clipped by 5 bases and J by 7 bases, with 8 bases between them. The DNA for the CDR3 is TGTGCCAGCAGCCGTACAATCGGGGAGCTGTTTTTT. This codes for CASSRTIGELFF.

The chain uses TRBV6-4 and TRBJ2-1; 8 positions agree with TRBD2. The ends lost 3 bases at V and 9 bases at J; junction bases unmatched: 7. CDR1 and CDR2 (germline): MRHNA, SNTAGT. The CDR3 totals 14 residues. The CDR3 DNA is TGTGCCAGCAGTGATCACTCGACTAGCGCTGAGCAGTTCTTC. Amino acid sequence: CASSDHSTSAEQFF.

This clone was seen a handful of times. CDR3 residues: CASHRGVTFF. In DNA form, the CDR3 reads TGTGCCAGCCACCGGGGGGTGACTTTCTTT. This chain joins TRBV27 and TRBJ1-1; a weak D match, TRBD1 (5 bases). Germline CDR1 MNHEY, CDR2 SMNVEV (reference sequence). V lost 8 bases to trimming and J lost 12 bases, with 13 bases between them. CDR3 length equals 10 residues.

The chain recombines TRBV5-1 with TRBJ2-2; 7 positions match TRBD2. The V segment lost 3 bases and the J segment 4 bases; nucleotides outside the gene matches: 18. Germline V lookup: CDR1 SGHRS, CDR2 YFSETQ. CDR3 length: 19 amino acids. CDR3 sequence reads: CASSSGPGGSSRGTGELFF. DNA of the CDR3: TGCGCCAGCAGCTCGGGCCCTGGCGGGAGCTCCCGAGGCACCGGGGAGCTGTTTTTT.

A remark on this clone: This sample also contains other DNA sequences that code for the same CDR3. The chain combines TRBV6-5 with TRBJ2-6; tentative D call: TRBD1 (6 bases). The CDR3 sequence is 15 residues long. CDR1 is MNHEY and CDR2 is SVGAGI in the germline V gene. Trimming removed 6 bases at V and 0 bases at J, with 9 bases between. The CDR3 region is CASSQQGSGANVLTF. The CDR3 nucleotides read TGTGCCAGCAGCCAACAGGGCTCTGGGGCCAACGTCCTGACTTTC.

The rearrangement uses TRBV2 and TRBJ1-2, with 7 bases fitting TRBD1. V lost 6 bases to trimming and J lost 3 bases; unmatched junction nucleotides: 10. Germline V gives CDR1 SNHLY, CDR2 FYNNEI. CDR3 size: 15 residues. The CDR3 protein is CASSVGGTVHYGYTF. CDR3 in DNA: TGTGCCAGCAGCGTTGGGGGGACAGTCCACTATGGCTACACCTTC.

This clone was observed a few times. The J gene is TRBJ2-2, the V gene TRBV7-3, with D perhaps TRBD2 (5 bases). The CDR3 sequence is 16 residues long. V was trimmed by 5 bases and J by 1 base, leaving 14 bases between them. Germline loops: CDR1 SGHTA, CDR2 FQGTGA. The CDR3, as DNA: TGTGCCAGCAGCCCTCGAAAAGGGAGGAACACCGGGGAGCTGTTTTTT. This encodes CASSPRKGRNTGELFF.

There are a few counts of this clone. The CDR3 sequence is CASSEGQALYTF. The CDR3 DNA is TGTGCCAGCAGTGAAGGGCAGGCGCTGTACACCTTC. The genes are TRBV25-1 and TRBJ1-2, with D uncertain. The CDR3 contains 12 residues. Germline V gives CDR1 MGHDK, CDR2 SYGVNS. The V and J ends lost 2 bases and 11 bases respectively, with 12 bases between them.

This sequence joins TRBV29-1 and TRBJ2-1; tentatively, D is TRBD2 (6 bases). The CDR3 consists of 14 residues. V was trimmed by 0 bases and J by 7 bases, leaving 13 bases between them. CDR1 and CDR2 (germline): SQVTM, ANQGSEA. DNA of the CDR3: TGCAGCGTTGAAGATCGAGGAGGGGCTAATGAGCAGTTCTTC. Translated, it gives CSVEDRGGANEQFF.

The chain combines TRBV7-2 with TRBJ1-5; D remains unclear. V gave up 5 bases and J gave up 3 bases, with 11 bases separating them. Germline CDR1 is SGHTA and CDR2 is FQGNSA. The CDR3 runs 14 residues. For the CDR3, the DNA is TGTGCCAGCAGCCCTGGACTGAACAATCAGCCCCAGCATTTT. Its protein is CASSPGLNNQPQHF.